This T cell receptor (beta chain) was sequenced during a study of blood T cell repertoires in COVID-19. Whole-study context: There were acute and convalescent COVID-19 samples, and they came from the United States, Italy and Spain. PBMCs, B-cell-depleted T cells, or T cells were the source of the cDNA or gDNA that made up the material.

The CDR3 sequence is 16 residues long. Germline V gene sequence: CDR1 LNHDA, CDR2 SQIVND (reference sequence). The ends lost 1 base at V and 4 bases at J; junction bases unmatched: 9. Per the original methods: The authors estimated nucleated cell counts from reference gene primer amplification. Sequencing used immunoSEQ multiplex PCR; TCRdb keeps in-frame clones, though not all of them. V and J calls and clone size are as listed in that table; D and trimming were resolved from the DNA. There are just over 95,000 clones in the sample; 70% to 90% occur only once, and around 4.1% lies in the top ten. The TCR comes from a man aged 55 to 70 with acute or convalescent COVID-19. The sequenced sample was peripheral blood. The chain is built from TRBV19 and TRBJ2-7; 8 nucleotides agree with TRBD2. CDR3 protein: CASSIVQEREQYEQYV. The CDR3 nucleotides read TGTGCCAGTAGTATAGTTCAGGAGCGGGAGCAATACGAGCAGTACGTC.